A single sample gave rise to the 16 T cell receptor beta chains below, sequenced in a study of CD8+CD57+ T cells in acquired aplastic anemia. TCR beta VDJ and CDR3 were profiled, and genomic DNA was the template. TCRdb called the reads again in MiXCR, with one record for every CDR3 protein. The sample consists of hundreds of thousands of distinct CDR3 sequences, approximately 45% of them appearing once. Individuals selected for sequencing had exhibited CD8+CD57+ cell expansion on flow cytometry. The sequencing sample was made of sorted CD4+, CD8+, or CD8+CD57+ T cells (not recorded which) from PBMCs. Every receptor here comes from a human donor with aplastic anemia.

The chain is built from TRBV5-1 and TRBJ1-1, with D possibly being TRBD1 (5 bases). V was clipped by 4 bases and J by 8 bases, with 15 bases between them. Germline V CDR1 and CDR2: SGHRS, YFSETQ. The CDR3 runs to 13 residues. The CDR3 DNA is TGCGCCAGCAGCCAGAGAGGGGCCGGCGAAGCTTTCTTT. It specifies CASSQRGAGEAFF.

This clonotype was detected a few times. J is TRBJ2-3 and V is TRBV5-1, with 9 bases identical to TRBD1. CDR1 and CDR2 from the germline V gene are SGHRS and YFSETQ. This CDR3 contains 19 residues. The V and J ends lost 2 bases and 8 bases, in that order; junction bases with no gene match: 21. The CDR3 DNA follows: TGCGCCAGCAGCTTACCATCATCGCGGGACAGGGAACACCTTGTTACGCAGTATTTT. Translated: CASSLPSSRDREHLVTQYF.

The CDR3 nucleotides are TGTGCCACCAGTGTGGGTCCCGGGGAGCTGTTTTTT. Protein sequence: CATSVGPGELFF. The chain is built from TRBV24-1 and TRBJ2-2; D is uncertain. The CDR3 is 12 residues long. The V end was cut by 5 bases, the J end by 6 bases, with 6 bases between. Germline V gene sequence: CDR1 KGHDR, CDR2 SFDVKD.

As regards this clonotype: As the CDR3 is not closed by the conserved phenylalanine or tryptophan, this likely results from a read error. J is TRBJ2-7 and V is TRBV7-7; D not certain. The germline gives CDR1 SSHAT, CDR2 FNYEAQ (reference sequence). CDR3 length: 12 amino acids. The CDR3 loop is CASSLNPREQYS. Written as DNA, the CDR3 is TGTGCTAGCAGCTTAAATCCCCGCGAGCAGTACTCC.

This clonotype was detected a few times. CDR3 sequence reads: CASIDARETRGYTF. DNA of the CDR3: TGTGCCAGCATAGACGCCAGGGAGACGCGTGGCTACACCTTC. The chain couples TRBV25-1 to TRBJ1-2; tentatively, D is TRBD1 (5 bases). The germline CDR1 and CDR2 sequences are MGHDK and SYGVNS. V was cut by 7 bases and J by 7 bases, with 19 bases left in between. This CDR3 spans 14 amino acids.

This clonotype was seen repeatedly, ten times or more. This chain links TRBV2 with TRBJ1-1; D unclear. Trimming removed 10 bases from V and 6 bases from J, with 15 bases in between. The CDR3 runs to 12 residues. Germline V gene data show CDR1 as SNHLY and CDR2 as FYNNEI. The CDR3 nucleotides read TGTGCCACCCCGTCCGGGATTCCTGAAGCTTTCTTT. This codes for CATPSGIPEAFF.

The CDR3: CASWAWAPGTGNSPLHF. The CDR3, as DNA: TGTGCCAGCTGGGCCTGGGCCCCCGGGACAGGCAATTCACCCCTCCACTTT. The J gene is TRBJ1-6, the V gene TRBV6-1, with 8 bases lining up with TRBD1. The CDR3 covers 17 residues. Germline CDR1 is MNHNS and CDR2 is SASEGT. The ends lost 8 bases at V and 7 bases at J; junction bases unmatched: 16.

For this clonotype: One base away lies a much larger clone, so this may be a sequencing read error. The V call is TRBV9, the J call TRBJ2-5; 7 nucleotides line up with TRBD1. From germline, CDR1 is SGDLS and CDR2 YYNGEE. This CDR3 contains 15 residues. V trimming: 3 bases; J trimming: 3 bases; junction bases outside the gene matches: 8. The DNA of the CDR3 is TGTGCCAGCAGCGGTGGACAGGTCCTCAAAGAGACCCAGTACTTC. Its protein product is CASSGGQVLKETQYF.

The J gene is TRBJ1-2, the V gene TRBV5-1, with a possible D match to TRBD1 (6 bases). V lost 3 bases, J lost 0 bases, and 9 bases lay in between. The germline gives CDR1 SGHRS, CDR2 YFSETQ. The CDR3 extends over 14 amino acids. CDR3 in amino acids: CASSWTASNYGYTF. CDR3 bases: TGCGCCAGCAGCTGGACAGCATCTAACTATGGCTACACCTTC.

This clonotype was detected a few times. The rearrangement uses TRBV6-1 and TRBJ2-5; TRBD2 matches at 11 bases. This CDR3 region has 15 residues. V shed 4 bases and J 10 bases; nucleotides not matched to a gene: 11. Germline V gives CDR1 MNHNS, CDR2 SASEGT. As DNA, the CDR3 is TGTGCCAGCAGTGCTAGCGGGGGGTCTTTTGCGGACCAGTACTTC. Translated, it gives CASSASGGSFADQYF.

This sequence joins TRBV7-3 and TRBJ2-3; 9 positions match TRBD2. This CDR3 comprises 15 residues. V lost 4 bases to trimming and J lost 3 bases; unmatched junction nucleotides: 5. Germline lookup yields CDR1 SGHTA and CDR2 FQGTGA. CDR3 sequence reads: CASSSGLARTDTQYF. The CDR3 DNA is TGTGCCAGCAGCTCGGGACTAGCAAGGACAGATACGCAGTATTTT.

The genes are TRBV5-1 and TRBJ2-3; 8 nucleotides match TRBD1. This CDR3 contains 15 residues. Germline lookup yields CDR1 SGHRS and CDR2 YFSETQ. The V and J ends lost 0 bases and 4 bases, in that order; junction bases with no gene match: 4. The CDR3 reads CASSLAGQAADTQYF. For the CDR3, the DNA is TGCGCCAGCAGCTTGGCGGGACAGGCGGCAGATACGCAGTATTTT.

This chain uses TRBV10-3 with TRBJ1-3; 7 nucleotides line up with TRBD1. This CDR3 is built from 14 residues. Per germline, CDR1 ENHRY and CDR2 SYGVKD. Germline trimming cut 6 bases from V and 4 bases from J; bases unmatched to any gene: 6. Here the CDR3 reads CAISKDREGNTIYF. The CDR3 nucleotides are TGTGCCATCAGCAAAGACAGGGAAGGAAACACCATATATTTT.

This clonotype was picked up many times. The chain uses TRBV15 and TRBJ2-1; 7 nucleotides align to TRBD2. With 1 base clipped from V and 2 bases from J, the junction kept 11 bases outside the gene matches. Looked up from germline, CDR1 is LNHNV and CDR2 is YYDKDF (reference sequence). This CDR3 is built from 18 residues. In DNA form, the CDR3 reads TGTGCCACCAGCAGAGGTACTCAGCTAGCGGAGCCCTACAATGAGCAGTTCTTC. It specifies CATSRGTQLAEPYNEQFF.

This clonotype occurred many times. J is TRBJ1-1 and V is TRBV5-6; possible D gene TRBD1, 6 bases. V was trimmed by 6 bases and J by 4 bases, leaving 13 bases between them. This CDR3 contains 13 residues. Germline V gene data show CDR1 as SGHDT and CDR2 as YYEEEE. The CDR3 DNA is TGTGCCAGCACGGGCGGGGGGCCCACTGAAGCTTTCTTT. Its protein product is CASTGGGPTEAFF.

This clonotype was recorded at least ten times. CDR3 DNA: TGCGCCAGCAGTGGAGGGGCCGGGGAGCTGTTTTTT. Its translation: CASSGGAGELFF. The chain recombines TRBV4-3 with TRBJ2-2; perhaps TRBD2 as D (6 bases). Per the germline V gene, CDR1 is LGHNA and CDR2 is YSLEER. V was trimmed by 6 bases and J by 6 bases, leaving 8 bases between them. This CDR3 contains 12 residues.